The next 28 T cell receptor beta chains were all read from a single sample in a study of shared T cell receptors in the human thymus. Assay: immunoSEQ multiplex PCR; the TCRdb copy retains only in-frame clones and omits some. The sample consists of hundreds of thousands of clones, more than 75% of them appearing once. The sample also formed part of further work on human thymus T cells.

Sample: thymocytes. The receptors stem from a boy under two years old with a congenital heart defect.

The V and J genes are TRBV27 and TRBJ1-2; maybe TRBD1 (6 bases). Trimming shortened V by 3 bases and J by 8 bases, and 10 bases separated the two germline ends. Germline CDR1 and CDR2: MNHEY and SMNVEV (reference sequence). The CDR3 totals 12 residues. DNA for the CDR3: TGTGCCAGCAGTTTGGCAGGGGAGGGCTACACCTTC. Translation gives CASSLAGEGYTF.

This clone has just a few counts. The chain is built from TRBV5-8 and TRBJ2-1; 7 bases line up with TRBD1. Trimming removed 1 base from V and 6 bases from J; junction bases left unmatched: 7. The V gene's germline CDR1 is SGHTS and CDR2 YDEGEE. CDR3 length equals 15 residues. Here the CDR3 DNA reads TGTGCCAGCAGCTTGCCCCGGGACAGACCCAATGAGCAGTTCTTC. Translated, it gives CASSLPRDRPNEQFF.

The V and J genes are TRBV7-9 and TRBJ2-5; 7 bases are a match to TRBD2. CDR1 and CDR2 (germline): SEHNR, FQNEAQ (reference sequence). The CDR3 is 14 amino acids. The ends lost 1 base at V and 3 bases at J; junction bases unmatched: 2. The CDR3 sequence is CASSLVAGEETQYF. The CDR3 coding sequence is TGTGCCAGCAGCTTAGTCGCGGGAGAAGAGACCCAGTACTTC.

The V gene is TRBV30, the J gene TRBJ1-5; a possible D gene is TRBD1 (6 bases). Per the germline V gene, CDR1 is GTSNPN and CDR2 is SVGIG (reference sequence). V lost 8 bases, J lost 5 bases, and 16 bases lay in between. This CDR3 comprises 13 residues. The CDR3 is CAPSRDTYQPQHF. CDR3 in DNA: TGTGCCCCATCCCGGGACACTTATCAGCCCCAGCATTTT.

J is TRBJ1-5 and V is TRBV6-6; D is unclear. Germline V CDR1 and CDR2: MNHNY, SVGAGI (reference sequence). The length of the CDR3 is 14 residues. V lost 2 bases and J 12 bases, leaving 17 bases between the germline ends. The CDR3 reads CASSYRRAAGYQHF. DNA of the CDR3: TGTGCCAGCAGTTACCGAAGAGCGGCAGGATACCAGCATTTT.

V usage is TRBV9 and J usage is TRBJ2-1; 7 bases map to TRBD2. The CDR3 sequence is 16 residues long. Germline-derived CDR1 and CDR2 are SGDLS and YYNGEE. V lost 3 bases to trimming and J lost 2 bases; unmatched junction nucleotides: 8. CDR3 DNA: TGTGCCAGCAGCGCGACGTCTAGCGGACCCTACAATGAGCAGTTCTTC. Its translation is CASSATSSGPYNEQFF.

This chain joins TRBV10-1 and TRBJ2-1; 7 nucleotides match TRBD2. Losses at the gene ends were 0 bases for V and 9 bases for J; bases not matched to a gene: 2. Per the germline V gene, CDR1 is WNHNN and CDR2 is SYGVQD (reference sequence). This CDR3 contains 13 residues. The CDR3 DNA reads TGCGCCAGCAGTGAGTCGGGGGGGGGTGAGCAGTTCTTC. As protein: CASSESGGGEQFF.

The chain employs TRBV29-1 and TRBJ1-2; D gene ambiguous. V lost 6 bases and J lost 4, with 12 bases in between. The CDR3 has 12 residues. CDR1 and CDR2 from the germline V gene are SQVTM and ANQGSEA. The chain's CDR3 is CSVEREPYGYTF. CDR3 bases: TGCAGCGTCGAGCGGGAGCCCTATGGCTACACCTTC.

This chain uses TRBV25-1 with TRBJ1-4, with 7 nucleotides matching TRBD1. J gave up 4 bases and V 5 bases, and 10 bases lay outside the gene matches. The CDR3 spans 16 residues. Per germline, CDR1 MGHDK and CDR2 SYGVNS. CDR3 sequence reads: CASSTGVTRDNEKLFF. In DNA form, the CDR3 reads TGTGCCAGCAGTACAGGGGTGACTCGGGATAATGAAAAACTGTTTTTT.

The chain couples TRBV9 to TRBJ1-1; D ambiguous. The CDR3 has 13 residues. Trimming pared 4 bases from V and 1 base from J, leaving 8 bases between. Germline assignment: CDR1 SGDLS and CDR2 YYNGEE. CDR3 sequence: CASSSEGNTEAFF. Written as DNA, the CDR3 is TGTGCCAGCAGCTCGGAGGGGAACACTGAAGCTTTCTTT.

The chain links TRBV4-3 to TRBJ2-3, with D possibly matching TRBD2 (5 bases). The germline CDR1 and CDR2 sequences are LGHNA and YSLEER. This CDR3 is 17 amino acids long. Trimming cost V 1 base and J 0 bases, with 14 bases left between them. The CDR3 spells CASSQGRAANSTDTQYF. The CDR3 DNA follows: TGCGCCAGCAGCCAAGGTCGAGCGGCAAATAGCACAGATACGCAGTATTTT.

V gene TRBV28 combines with J gene TRBJ1-3, with TRBD1 matching over 8 bases. The germline V gene has CDR1 MDHEN and CDR2 SYDVKM. The junction had 4 bases not matched to a gene; V was cut back by 5 bases and J by 1 base. The CDR3 loop spans 15 amino acids. The CDR3 spells CASSPWTGSGNTIYF. The CDR3 DNA follows: TGTGCCAGCAGTCCCTGGACAGGGTCTGGAAACACCATATATTTT. Drawing the rest from reference TRBV28 and TRBJ1-3, the complete variable domain is DVKVTQSSRYLVKRTGEKVFLECVQDMDHENMFWYRQDPGLGLRLIYFSYDVKMKEKGDIPEGYSVSREKKERFSLILESASTNQTSMYLCASSPWTGSGNTIYFGEGSWLTVV.

The chain joins TRBV9 to TRBJ1-2; D unclear. Germline CDR1 is SGDLS and CDR2 is YYNGEE. CDR3 size: 12 residues. V was trimmed by 3 bases and J by 7 bases, leaving 10 bases between them. As DNA, the CDR3 is TGTGCCAGCAGCGCCACGGAGAGTGGCTACACCTTC. It codes for CASSATESGYTF.

In DNA form, the CDR3 reads TGTGCCAGCAGCGTAGGGGAGCTGGACTACCCAACGAACACCGGGGAGCTGTTTTTT. This encodes CASSVGELDYPTNTGELFF. The rearrangement links TRBV9 to TRBJ2-2; TRBD2 is a possible D gene (6 bases). Looked up from germline, CDR1 is SGDLS and CDR2 is YYNGEE. V shed 0 bases and J shed 0 bases, with 18 bases lying between them. CDR3 size: 19 residues.

CDR3 nucleotides: TGCGCCAGCAGCCAAGAAAGGGCCAGAGACAGTCCCACCGGGGAGCTGTTTTTT. It yields the protein CASSQERARDSPTGELFF. This chain connects TRBV4-3 to TRBJ2-2; a weak D match, TRBD1 (5 bases). V was trimmed by 0 bases and J by 4 bases, leaving 18 bases between them. The V gene's germline CDR1 is LGHNA and CDR2 YSLEER. The CDR3 spans 18 residues.

The chain recombines TRBV28 with TRBJ2-7, with TRBD2 matching 9 bases. Germline assignment: CDR1 MDHEN and CDR2 SYDVKM. With V trimmed by 3 bases and J by 4 bases, 10 bases remained unmatched. The CDR3 totals 16 residues. This CDR3 is CASSLGYSGSYYEQYF. In DNA form, the CDR3 reads TGTGCCAGCAGTTTGGGATATAGCGGGAGTTATTACGAGCAGTACTTC.

Comment on this clone: This same CDR3 is encoded by further DNA sequences in the sample. V and J are TRBV11-3 and TRBJ1-1; D possibly corresponds to TRBD1 (5 bases). The CDR3 is 14 residues long. CDR1 is SGHNT and CDR2 is YENEEA in the germline V gene. V gave up 0 bases and J gave up 3 bases, with 8 bases separating them. This CDR3 is CASSLDRGDTEAFF. CDR3 in DNA: TGTGCCAGCAGCTTAGATCGGGGGGACACTGAAGCTTTCTTT.

V gene TRBV9 combines with J gene TRBJ2-7, with a weak D call TRBD2 (5 bases). This CDR3 is 13 amino acids long. CDR1 is SGDLS, CDR2 YYNGEE, per germline. V was trimmed by 4 bases and J by 5 bases, leaving 13 bases between them. Written as DNA, the CDR3 is TGTGCCAGCAGCCCAGGACTGGGCAACGAGCAGTACTTC. Protein sequence: CASSPGLGNEQYF.

The J gene is TRBJ2-3, the V gene TRBV30; TRBD2 agrees at 12 bases. The V segment lost 2 bases and the J segment 1 base; nucleotides outside the gene matches: 7. The germline V gene has CDR1 GTSNPN and CDR2 SVGIG (reference sequence). This CDR3 spans 17 amino acids. The CDR3 sequence is CAWSITRLAGGTDTQYF. Written as DNA, the CDR3 is TGTGCCTGGAGTATAACCCGACTAGCGGGAGGCACAGATACGCAGTATTTT.

The V gene is TRBV11-2, the J gene TRBJ2-7, with D perhaps matching TRBD1 (5 bases). CDR1 is SGHAT, CDR2 FQNNGV, per germline. V lost 6 bases and J 0 bases, leaving 12 bases between the germline ends. This CDR3 is built from 14 residues. The chain's CDR3 is CASRLQVSSYEQYF. As DNA, the CDR3 is TGTGCCAGCAGGCTACAGGTCAGCTCCTACGAGCAGTACTTC.

The rearrangement uses TRBV12-5 and TRBJ1-2, with D unclear. V was trimmed by 7 bases and J by 13 bases, leaving 7 bases between them. CDR3 length equals 8 residues. The germline V gene has CDR1 LGHNT and CDR2 FRNRAP. The CDR3 spells CASAPGTF. The DNA of the CDR3 is TGTGCTAGTGCCCCCGGCACCTTC.

In its sample, this clone was seen once. This chain links TRBV15 with TRBJ2-7; 14 bases fit TRBD2. CDR1 is LNHNV, CDR2 YYDKDF, per germline (reference sequence). Unmatched junction bases numbered 11, after V lost 5 bases and J lost 5 bases. This CDR3 has 17 amino acids. The CDR3 coding sequence is TGTGCCACCAGCCAGGGACTAGCGGGAGAAGTTTCCCACGAGCAGTACTTC. Translating it yields CATSQGLAGEVSHEQYF.

The chain has TRBV15 and TRBJ2-3; 7 bases map to TRBD1. Germline CDR1 LNHNV, CDR2 YYDKDF (reference sequence). This CDR3 comprises 17 residues. V shed 2 bases and J 4 bases; nucleotides not matched to a gene: 12. In DNA, the CDR3 is TGTGCCACCAGCAGACCAGAGACAGGGTCTGGTGCAGATACGCAGTATTTT. Translated, it gives CATSRPETGSGADTQYF.

The V gene is TRBV30, the J gene TRBJ1-5; 8 bases match TRBD1. Germline lookup yields CDR1 GTSNPN and CDR2 SVGIG (reference sequence). V shed 5 bases, J shed 4 bases, and the junction held 7 bases outside the gene matches. This CDR3 region has 14 residues. For the CDR3, the DNA is TGTGCCTGGGATGGACAGGGCCGGAATCAGCCCCAGCATTTT. Its protein is CAWDGQGRNQPQHF.

V and J are TRBV11-2 and TRBJ1-5; 7 positions agree with TRBD1. There are 15 residues in the CDR3. Germline assignment: CDR1 SGHAT and CDR2 FQNNGV. The V and J ends lost 11 bases and 5 bases, in that order; junction bases with no gene match: 15. CDR3 region: CAPRGQKILHQPQHF. CDR3 nucleotides: TGTGCCCCACGGGGACAGAAGATCCTCCATCAGCCCCAGCATTTT.

The chain has TRBV4-3 and TRBJ2-5; no reliable D call. Trimming pared 0 bases from V and 0 bases from J, leaving 11 bases between. Germline CDR1 LGHNA, CDR2 YSLEER. The CDR3 covers 16 residues. The CDR3 region is CASSQDRRRNQETQYF. CDR3 nucleotide sequence: TGCGCCAGCAGCCAAGATAGGAGACGGAACCAAGAGACCCAGTACTTC.

This chain joins TRBV30 and TRBJ2-3; 7 bases align to TRBD1. V shed 0 bases, J shed 3 bases, and the junction held 21 bases outside the gene matches. Looked up from germline, CDR1 is GTSNPN and CDR2 is SVGIG (reference sequence). The CDR3 length is 20 residues. This chain's CDR3 is CAWSVQGLSPKERWTDTQYF. The CDR3 DNA is TGTGCCTGGAGTGTACAGGGGCTGAGTCCGAAAGAAAGGTGGACAGATACGCAGTATTTT.

CDR3 sequence reads: CASSSSGRDRGGYEQYF. The CDR3 coding sequence is TGTGCCAGCAGCTCGAGTGGGAGGGACAGGGGTGGCTACGAGCAGTACTTC. This rearrangement joins TRBV11-3 to TRBJ2-7; 10 bases fit TRBD1. The CDR3 consists of 17 residues. V dropped 4 bases and J dropped 3; count of bases not matched to a gene: 12. Germline lookup yields CDR1 SGHNT and CDR2 YENEEA.